The 25 T cell receptor beta chains listed next were all sequenced from one sample in a study of cytomegalovirus exposure and HLA in healthy donors. Use of 60 Vbeta and 13 Jbeta primers characterized the PCR. Here immunoSEQ multiplex PCR was the method, and the copy in TCRdb shows in-frame clones only, minus some. The sample carries approximately 150,000 clones, around 75% recorded once. Sample: PBMCs. The receptors were gathered from a human donor in good health.

The chain combines TRBV6-5 with TRBJ2-7, with D maybe TRBD2 (5 bases). Germline V CDR1 and CDR2: MNHEY, SVGAGI. The length of the CDR3 is 15 residues. The V and J ends lost 6 bases and 3 bases respectively, with 18 bases between them. The CDR3 coding sequence is TGTGCCAGCAGAGCCGCAAGGACTGCTGGCTACGAGCAGTACTTC. Protein sequence: CASRAARTAGYEQYF.

The chain links TRBV27 to TRBJ2-3; 11 bases map to TRBD2. This CDR3 contains 16 residues. J gave up 2 bases and V 1 base, and 2 bases lay outside the gene matches. CDR1 is MNHEY and CDR2 is SMNVEV in the germline V gene (reference sequence). The CDR3 sequence: CASSLLTSGNTDTQYF. CDR3 in DNA: TGTGCCAGCAGTTTATTGACTAGCGGGAACACAGATACGCAGTATTTT.

Only a few counts were recorded for this clone. The chain couples TRBV18 to TRBJ2-3; no firm D call. The V and J ends lost 1 base and 5 bases respectively, with 7 bases between them. The CDR3 consists of 13 residues. CDR1 is KGHSH, CDR2 LQKENI, per germline. For the CDR3, the DNA is TGTGCCAGCTCACCACAGACACGAGATACGCAGTATTTT. This codes for CASSPQTRDTQYF.

The table lists this clone with a few counts. V gene TRBV6-5 combines with J gene TRBJ2-5, with D maybe TRBD2 (6 bases). The CDR3 has 14 residues. Germline CDR1 is MNHEY and CDR2 is SVGAGI. V gave up 1 base and J gave up 4 bases, with 10 bases separating them. The CDR3: CASSYYAGLETQYF. The CDR3 DNA follows: TGTGCCAGCAGTTACTACGCGGGACTAGAGACCCAGTACTTC.

This chain links TRBV5-6 with TRBJ2-1, with 7 bases lining up with TRBD2. With 2 bases clipped from V and 9 bases from J, the junction kept 17 bases outside the gene matches. The CDR3 covers 17 residues. The V gene's germline CDR1 is SGHDT and CDR2 YYEEEE. CDR3 bases: TGTGCCAGCAGCTTCCGACTAGCTCCCCGGGCATCGGTTGAGCAGTTCTTC. Translation gives CASSFRLAPRASVEQFF.

In nucleotides, the CDR3 is TGTGCCAGCAGCCCGCTCGAGAACGGGGAGACCCAGTACTTC. This encodes CASSPLENGETQYF. V and J are TRBV7-2 and TRBJ2-5, with unresolved D. V gave up 5 bases and J gave up 5 bases, with 15 bases separating them. This CDR3 has 14 residues. CDR1 is SGHTA and CDR2 is FQGNSA in the germline V gene.

The chain is built from TRBV6-1 and TRBJ1-1, with 7 bases lining up with TRBD1. Germline trimming cut 2 bases from V and 11 bases from J; bases unmatched to any gene: 11. The length of the CDR3 is 14 residues. Germline-derived CDR1 and CDR2 are MNHNS and SASEGT. In DNA form, the CDR3 reads TGTGCCAGCAGTGAATACTCGCAGGGGGTTTCCGCTTTCTTT. Protein product: CASSEYSQGVSAFF.

The chain recombines TRBV30 with TRBJ1-1; D perhaps matches TRBD1 (6 bases). With 4 bases removed from V and 4 bases from J, the gap between germline ends came to 13 bases. CDR3 size: 13 residues. CDR1 is GTSNPN and CDR2 is SVGIG in the germline V gene (reference sequence). This CDR3 reads CAWTTGRSTEAFF. Here the CDR3 DNA reads TGTGCCTGGACAACAGGGAGAAGCACTGAAGCTTTCTTT.

This clone was counted once. The CDR3: CASSEGQVNEQFF. In DNA form, the CDR3 reads TGTGCCAGCAGTGAGGGACAGGTCAATGAGCAGTTCTTC. The rearrangement joins TRBV28 to TRBJ2-1; 8 bases agree with TRBD1. Unmatched junction bases numbered 3, after V lost 5 bases and J lost 6 bases. The CDR3 runs to 13 residues. The germline V gene encodes CDR1 MDHEN and CDR2 SYDVKM.

The chain employs TRBV7-8 and TRBJ1-4, with 9 bases aligning to TRBD1. V dropped 2 bases and J dropped 10; count of bases not matched to a gene: 8. The CDR3 is 15 residues long. CDR1 SGHVS and CDR2 FQNEAQ come from the germline V gene. CDR3 sequence reads: CASSLTGTGLGKLFF. For the CDR3, the DNA is TGTGCCAGCAGCTTAACGGGGACAGGGCTTGGAAAACTGTTTTTT.

This clone is a singleton in its sample. The chain uses TRBV27 and TRBJ1-6, with 7 bases identical to TRBD1. CDR3 length: 16 residues. V shed 4 bases and J 7 bases; nucleotides not matched to a gene: 10. The germline CDR1 and CDR2 sequences are MNHEY and SMNVEV (reference sequence). CDR3 sequence reads: CASSSPQTGPNSPLHF. CDR3 sequence (DNA): TGTGCCAGCAGTTCCCCGCAGACAGGGCCCAATTCACCCCTCCACTTT.

The J gene is TRBJ2-1, the V gene TRBV15; 8 nucleotides agree with TRBD2. The germline V gene has CDR1 LNHNV and CDR2 YYDKDF (reference sequence). The V segment lost 1 base and the J segment 8 bases; nucleotides outside the gene matches: 13. The CDR3 has 17 residues. CDR3 in amino acids: CATSRVVGTSGPYEQFF. The CDR3 DNA reads as TGTGCCACCAGCAGAGTCGTGGGAACTAGCGGACCCTATGAGCAGTTCTTC.

The CDR3 sequence is CASSQGDRMNTEAFF. In DNA, the CDR3 is TGCGCCAGCAGCCAAGGAGACAGAATGAACACTGAAGCTTTCTTT. The chain links TRBV4-1 to TRBJ1-1; a possible D gene is TRBD1 (5 bases). The V end lost 1 base, the J end lost 0 bases, and 9 bases lay between the germline ends. Germline CDR1 and CDR2: MGHRA and YSYEKL. CDR3 size: 15 residues.

The V call is TRBV6-5, the J call TRBJ1-1; D uncertain. Germline CDR1 is MNHEY and CDR2 is SVGAGI. The CDR3 has 15 residues. V was pared by 4 bases and J by 1 base, with 13 bases between. CDR3 sequence: CASSSTDQANTEAFF. The CDR3 DNA reads as TGTGCCAGCAGTTCTACCGACCAGGCGAACACTGAAGCTTTCTTT.

The chain has TRBV4-2 and TRBJ2-2, with 9 bases lining up with TRBD2. Losses at the gene ends were 2 bases for V and 0 bases for J; bases not matched to a gene: 1. Germline loops: CDR1 LGHNA, CDR2 YNFKEQ. The CDR3 is 16 amino acids. CDR3 DNA: TGTGCCAGCAGCCAAAGACTAGCGGCGAACACCGGGGAGCTGTTTTTT. This encodes CASSQRLAANTGELFF.

CDR3 in DNA: TGTGCCAGCAGTGAACTCCAAGAGACCCAGTACTTC. The encoded protein is CASSELQETQYF. The gene calls are TRBV6-1 and TRBJ2-5; D remains unclear. Germline V gene sequence: CDR1 MNHNS, CDR2 SASEGT. The CDR3 runs to 12 residues. V was trimmed by 2 bases and J by 1 base, leaving 2 bases between them.

V gene TRBV28 combines with J gene TRBJ2-7, with a possible D match to TRBD2 (6 bases). This CDR3 spans 13 amino acids. Trimming removed 5 bases from V and 7 bases from J, with 15 bases in between. Germline CDR1 and CDR2: MDHEN and SYDVKM. CDR3 nucleotides: TGTGCCAGCAGTCTCGGACCGGCGGGGGAGCAGTACTTC. It encodes CASSLGPAGEQYF.

Written as DNA, the CDR3 is TGTGCCAGCAGCTTAGGAGATAGCAATCAGCCCCAGCATTTT. This translates into CASSLGDSNQPQHF. This sequence joins TRBV7-2 and TRBJ1-5; D remains unclear. Trimming left V 1 base short and J 0 bases short, with 4 bases between. This CDR3 is 14 amino acids long. The germline V gene encodes CDR1 SGHTA and CDR2 FQGNSA.

The chain couples TRBV6-1 to TRBJ2-1; 8 bases match TRBD1. Germline values: CDR1 MNHNS, CDR2 SASEGT. The V and J ends lost 3 bases and 7 bases, in that order; junction bases with no gene match: 5. CDR3 length equals 14 residues. CDR3 sequence reads: CASSDQDRANEQFF. CDR3 nucleotides: TGTGCCAGCAGTGATCAGGACAGGGCAAATGAGCAGTTCTTC.

As regards this clone: One end of the junction fails to match germline, which may point to a read error. The chain links TRBV15 to TRBJ1-5; 8 bases fit TRBD1. Germline values: CDR1 LNHNV, CDR2 YYDKDF (reference sequence). This CDR3 contains 15 residues. CDR3 nucleotide sequence: TGTGCCACCAGGAGAGATCCAGGGGGCTTTGGCCCCCAGCATTTT. Translating gives CATRRDPGGFGPQHF.

The chain has TRBV29-1 and TRBJ1-2; D is perhaps TRBD1 (6 bases). V was shortened by 4 bases and J by 2 bases, with 8 bases between the two germline ends. The germline V gene has CDR1 SQVTM and CDR2 ANQGSEA. The CDR3 has 12 residues. This chain's CDR3 is CSVVTGNYGYTF. CDR3 nucleotides: TGCAGCGTTGTAACAGGGAACTATGGCTACACCTTC.

The chain couples TRBV5-1 to TRBJ2-7, with 9 bases aligning to TRBD1. The CDR3 extends over 16 amino acids. Trimming cost V 4 bases and J 0 bases; bases outside gene matches: 8. CDR1 and CDR2 (germline): SGHRS, YFSETQ. The DNA for the CDR3 is TGCGCCAGCAGCCTAGGACAGGGGACAAGCTCCTACGAGCAGTACTTC. As protein: CASSLGQGTSSYEQYF.

The CDR3 is CASIRESSYNEQFF. In DNA form, the CDR3 reads TGTGCCAGCATTCGGGAGAGCTCCTACAATGAGCAGTTCTTC. The rearrangement uses TRBV2 and TRBJ2-1, with D perhaps matching TRBD2 (6 bases). Germline CDR1 is SNHLY and CDR2 is FYNNEI. The CDR3 consists of 14 residues. With 7 bases removed from V and 0 bases from J, the gap between germline ends came to 10 bases.

V gene TRBV7-2 combines with J gene TRBJ2-5; D not resolved. The CDR3 runs 12 residues. Looked up from germline, CDR1 is SGHTA and CDR2 is FQGNSA. Trimming pared 7 bases from V and 2 bases from J, leaving 8 bases between. The CDR3 loop reads CASTNIQETQYF. The CDR3 DNA is TGTGCCAGCACGAACATTCAAGAGACCCAGTACTTC.

The chain employs TRBV11-2 and TRBJ1-3; weak D call: TRBD1 (5 bases). This CDR3 comprises 13 residues. With 5 bases removed from V and 7 bases from J, the gap between germline ends came to 12 bases. Germline V gene sequence: CDR1 SGHAT, CDR2 FQNNGV. CDR3 nucleotide sequence: TGTGCCAGCAGCGCAGGGTATCGGAACACCATATATTTT. This gives the protein CASSAGYRNTIYF. Full variable domain (outside the CDR3, taken from reference TRBV11-2 and TRBJ1-3): EAGVAQSPRYKIIEKRQSVAFWCNPISGHATLYWYQQILGQGPKLLIQFQNNGVVDDSQLPKDRFSAERLKGVDSTLKIQPAKLEDSAVYLCASSAGYRNTIYFGEGSWLTVV.